A single T cell receptor beta chain is shown here with its context. The data originate from a study of CD8 T cells in Susac syndrome. Per the germline V gene, CDR1 is DFQATT and CDR2 is SNEGSKA (reference sequence). This CDR3 region has 12 residues. V lost 6 bases to trimming and J lost 8 bases; unmatched junction nucleotides: 4. Random hexamers were used to reverse transcribe the RNA input (roughly 0.5 to 1 ug). TCRdb analysed the immunoSEQ multiplex PCR reads with MiXCR anew, one entry per CDR3 protein. Of about 140,000 distinct CDR3 sequences listed, 85% to 95% are singletons. Sequencing targeted TCR beta in T cells from blood (CD8+ and CD4+). Negative isolation yielded CD8+ and CD4+ T cells; FACS enriched TEMRA cells.

The rearrangement joins TRBV20-1 to TRBJ2-4; TRBD2 aligns across 10 bases. The sample comprised CD4+ T cells from PBMCs. This TCR was sampled from a human donor with Susac syndrome. CDR3 in amino acids: CSATSGSHIQYF. The CDR3 DNA is TGCAGTGCGACTAGCGGGTCGCACATTCAGTACTTC.